Below, 20 T cell receptor beta chains from the same sample are listed, as sequenced in a study of blood T cell repertoires in COVID-19. Repertoires were generated with immunoSEQ multiplex PCR, while TCRdb's copy carries only in-frame clones and drops some. The sample lists fewer than 200,000 clones, around 82% seen once, with about 9.1% in the top ten. Sequences were obtained from peripheral blood. The receptors originated from a woman older than 75 with acute or convalescent COVID-19.

The gene calls are TRBV7-8 and TRBJ2-1; D might be TRBD1 (5 bases). The CDR3 loop spans 15 amino acids. Trimming pared 1 base from V and 6 bases from J, leaving 13 bases between. Germline V lookup: CDR1 SGHVS, CDR2 FQNEAQ. In nucleotides, the CDR3 is TGTGCCAGCAGCTTAGGGACATTTAGGCCCAATGAGCAGTTCTTC. This codes for CASSLGTFRPNEQFF.

In the case of this clone: No DNA is shown, since the ends of the CDR3 on it are uncertain; the CDR3 is the one TCRdb lists. The chain recombines TRBV1 with TRBJ2-7; the table gives TRBD2 as D, unverified against the DNA. TRBV1 is a pseudogene locus. A total of 17 residues make up the CDR3, ends included. CDR3 in amino acids: CTSSLRVASGSAREQYF.

The gene calls are TRBV27 and TRBJ1-6; D is unresolved. CDR1 MNHEY and CDR2 SMNVEV come from the germline V gene (reference sequence). The CDR3 consists of 12 residues. The germline V and J ends were trimmed by 6 bases and 4 bases, with 4 bases remaining between them. The DNA for the CDR3 is TGTGCCAGCAGCCCGTATAATTCACCCCTCCACTTT. Its translation: CASSPYNSPLHF.

The V gene is TRBV29-1, the J gene TRBJ1-6, with a possible D match to TRBD1 (6 bases). Germline loops: CDR1 SQVTM, CDR2 ANQGSEA. V was cut by 2 bases and J by 6 bases, with 11 bases left in between. This CDR3 has 14 residues. The CDR3 DNA sequence: TGCAGCGTTGAAACAGGGTCCGCTAATTCACCCCTCCACTTT. This sequence encodes CSVETGSANSPLHF.

This chain links TRBV11-2 with TRBJ1-2; perhaps TRBD1 as D (5 bases). The germline V gene has CDR1 SGHAT and CDR2 FQNNGV. The CDR3 totals 16 residues. Trimming stripped 1 base from V and 1 base from J, with 13 bases between. The CDR3: CASSLGGGRVNYGYTF. CDR3 nucleotide sequence: TGTGCCAGCAGCTTAGGCGGGGGACGGGTTAACTATGGCTACACCTTC.

The chain uses TRBV6-6 and TRBJ2-7, with TRBD1 matching over 7 bases. V dropped 7 bases and J dropped 3; count of bases not matched to a gene: 12. Germline V gene lookup returns CDR1 MNHNY and CDR2 SVGAGI (reference sequence). The CDR3 spans 15 residues. The chain's CDR3 is CASNQPGQTLYEQYF. The DNA of the CDR3 is TGTGCCAGCAACCAACCGGGACAGACCCTCTACGAGCAGTACTTC.

CDR3 coding DNA: TGTGCCACCAGTGATTCCCCGACAGGGGAAGCTTTCTTT. Encoded protein: CATSDSPTGEAFF. This chain connects TRBV24-1 to TRBJ1-1, with 7 bases lining up with TRBD1. Germline CDR1 reads KGHDR; CDR2 reads SFDVKD. V lost 2 bases to trimming and J lost 8 bases; unmatched junction nucleotides: 4. The length of the CDR3 is 13 residues.

This chain connects TRBV6-5 to TRBJ1-1, with a tentative D call TRBD1 (5 bases). Looked up from germline, CDR1 is MNHEY and CDR2 is SVGAGI. The CDR3 spans 15 residues. Trimming shortened V by 5 bases and J by 2 bases, and 15 bases separated the two germline ends. The CDR3 nucleotides are TGTGCCAGCAGTCAGGGCGGTCGGCTAAACACTGAAGCTTTCTTT. This sequence encodes CASSQGGRLNTEAFF.

In this sample, this clone turned up once. The chain links TRBV5-1 to TRBJ1-2; 9 bases match TRBD1. Unmatched junction bases numbered 8, after V lost 4 bases and J lost 4 bases. The CDR3 is made up of 15 amino acids. The germline V gene has CDR1 SGHRS and CDR2 YFSETQ. The CDR3 here is CASSTDRGSVYGYTF. Here the CDR3 DNA reads TGCGCCAGCAGCACCGACAGGGGGTCTGTCTATGGCTACACCTTC.

The chain uses TRBV24-1 and TRBJ1-5; unclear D gene. Germline lookup yields CDR1 KGHDR and CDR2 SFDVKD. This CDR3 region has 14 residues. Trimming removed 3 bases at V and 12 bases at J, with 17 bases between. The CDR3: CATSDREAVRGQHF. The CDR3 bases are TGTGCCACCAGTGATAGGGAGGCTGTTCGCGGCCAGCATTTT.

This rearrangement joins TRBV6-5 to TRBJ1-4; TRBD1 matches 11 bases. Germline V gene data show CDR1 as MNHEY and CDR2 as SVGAGI. The CDR3 is made up of 14 amino acids. V trimming: 7 bases; J trimming: 10 bases; junction bases outside the gene matches: 8. CDR3 bases: TGTGCCAGCAATTTGGACAGGGGGCGCGGAAAACTGTTTTTT. Translating gives CASNLDRGRGKLFF.

The rearrangement links TRBV3-1 (or the pseudogene TRBV3-2) to TRBJ2-7; D is ambiguous. V dropped 3 bases and J dropped 0 bases, with 3 bases sitting between them. From germline, CDR1 is LGHDT and CDR2 YNNKEL (reference sequence). The CDR3 is 12 amino acids. This CDR3 reads CASSHLSYEQYF. In nucleotides, the CDR3 is TGTGCCAGCAGCCACCTCTCCTACGAGCAGTACTTC.

The chain couples TRBV11-2 to TRBJ1-2; tentatively, D is TRBD1 (5 bases). CDR3 length: 13 residues. Trimming stripped 3 bases from V and 4 bases from J, with 9 bases between. CDR1 and CDR2 from the germline V gene are SGHAT and FQNNGV. The CDR3 DNA follows: TGTGCCAGCAGCTTTGCGGGGGGCTATGGCTACACCTTC. This codes for CASSFAGGYGYTF.

The genes are TRBV6-5 and TRBJ1-2; D remains ambiguous. The CDR3 is 14 residues long. The germline CDR1 and CDR2 sequences are MNHEY and SVGAGI. Trimming removed 0 bases from V and 7 bases from J, with 12 bases in between. CDR3: CASSYSSRAFGYTF. The CDR3 region has the DNA TGTGCCAGCAGTTACTCGTCGAGGGCTTTTGGCTACACCTTC.

This chain joins TRBV4-3 and TRBJ2-2; 10 bases are a match to TRBD1. From germline, CDR1 is LGHNA and CDR2 YSLEER. Losses at the gene ends were 4 bases for V and 4 bases for J; bases not matched to a gene: 3. This CDR3 spans 15 amino acids. CDR3 amino acids: CASSPGTGVTGELFF. In nucleotides, the CDR3 is TGCGCCAGCAGCCCCGGGACAGGGGTCACCGGGGAGCTGTTTTTT.

The rearrangement joins TRBV6-1 to TRBJ1-2; TRBD1 is a possible D gene (6 bases). The CDR3 is 17 amino acids. Germline V lookup: CDR1 MNHNS, CDR2 SASEGT. V was clipped by 2 bases and J by 6 bases, with 22 bases between them. The chain's CDR3 is CASSEILTGRRNHGYTF. CDR3 sequence (DNA): TGTGCCAGCAGTGAAATACTGACAGGACGTAGGAATCATGGCTACACCTTC.

This chain connects TRBV29-1 to TRBJ1-1; a possible D gene is TRBD1 (6 bases). Germline CDR1 SQVTM, CDR2 ANQGSEA. Trimming stripped 6 bases from V and 0 bases from J, with 20 bases between. The CDR3 is 16 amino acids. CDR3 sequence (DNA): TGCAGCGTCCTACAGGGAACAACAAATTTGAACACTGAAGCTTTCTTT. Its protein is CSVLQGTTNLNTEAFF.

CDR3 protein: CATRGRLALGETQYF. The CDR3 DNA reads TGTGCCACCAGAGGGAGACTAGCGTTGGGGGAGACCCAGTACTTC. The chain carries TRBV2 and TRBJ2-5, with TRBD2 identical over 8 bases. The CDR3 is made up of 15 amino acids. V was clipped by 10 bases and J by 5 bases; unmatched bases: 15. CDR1 is SNHLY, CDR2 FYNNEI, per germline.

This clone was seen a few times. V and J are TRBV25-1 and TRBJ2-3, with 11 bases aligning to TRBD2. The CDR3 is 15 residues long. Unmatched junction bases numbered 8, after V lost 8 bases and J lost 4 bases. Per germline, CDR1 MGHDK and CDR2 SYGVNS. The CDR3 nucleotides are TGTGCCAGCTGCCCGACTAGCGGGGAATCAGATACGCAGTATTTT. It translates to CASCPTSGESDTQYF.

This chain joins TRBV5-4 and TRBJ2-5, with D possibly TRBD1 on 7 matching bases. The CDR3 is 13 amino acids. Germline-derived CDR1 and CDR2 are SGHNT and YYREEE (reference sequence). The V end was cut by 5 bases, the J end by 4 bases, with 12 bases between. CDR3 bases: TGTGCCAGCAGGGGTCAGGGGGGAGAGACCCAGTACTTC. Translated, it gives CASRGQGGETQYF.